This T cell receptor beta chain was sequenced for a study of regulatory T cells in long-lasting Graves disease. A word on this clonotype: Its target is unknown.

The time point here: newly diagnosed GD, antithyroid drugs for less than 3 months. From RNA extracted from PBMCs, the TCR library was made. V shed 6 bases and J shed 0 bases, with 9 bases lying between them. The V gene's germline CDR1 is SGHAT and CDR2 FQDESV (reference sequence). CDR3 length: 14 residues. Arm-PCR of CDR3 regions and iRepertoire HTBI primers were used to build TCR beta libraries. Each CDR3 protein is one row after TCRdb ran MiXCR on the multiplex PCR reads. The sample gives about 220,000 distinct CDR3 sequences, approximately 20% of which show up once; over 20% is in the top ten. Overall study results and limits: Samples came from peripheral blood alone, without thyroid tissue. Sample size was small, which may have lowered accuracy. New patients shared fewer public clonotypes (about 970) than persistent patients did (around 2,900).

The sequence came from a female donor with Graves disease. This chain uses TRBV11-1 with TRBJ2-4, with D tentatively TRBD1 (5 bases). The sample consisted of peripheral blood mononuclear cells (PBMCs), taken at new diagnosis, from a patient treated with antithyroid drugs. CDR3 residues: CASSRGVAKNIQYF. CDR3 nucleotides: TGTGCCAGCAGTAGGGGTGTAGCCAAAAACATTCAGTACTTC. The full variable domain, its missing parts supplied by reference TRBV11-1 and TRBJ2-4, is EAEVAQSPRYKITEKSQAVAFWCDPISGHATLYWYRQILGQGPELLVQFQDESVVDDSQLPKDRFSAERLKGVDSTLKIQPAELGDSAMYLCASSRGVAKNIQYFGAGTRLSVL.